This T cell receptor (beta chain) comes out of a study of tumor-infiltrating lymphocytes in localized non-small cell lung cancer. For the study at large: Patients included smokers and never-smokers with various histologies, some sampled after neoadjuvant chemotherapy. Each patient gave resected tumor and non-adjacent uninvolved lung tissue.

This clone came up once. What it binds is unknown. V was clipped by 5 bases and J by 7 bases, with 21 bases between them. Germline V gene data show CDR1 as MGHDK and CDR2 as SYGVNS. The CDR3 runs 15 residues. Findings of the study overall: Different pieces of the same tissue were used for each assay. Higher tumor T cell infiltration than in uninvolved lung was supported by TCRbeta sequencing.

The method was immunoSEQ multiplex PCR; TCRdb's version includes in-frame clones alone and lacks a portion of them. The profile shows tens of thousands of clones, roughly three fifths of them singletons. Sequenced: lung tumor tissue. The chain joins TRBV25-1 to TRBJ2-7, with D unclear. The receptor comes from a human donor with non-small cell lung cancer. CDR3 loop: CASSPPAYYYVEQYF. In DNA form, the CDR3 reads TGTGCCAGCAGTCCTCCGGCTTATTACTACGTGGAGCAGTACTTC.